This entry lists 26 T cell receptor beta chains sequenced from one sample in a study of blood T cells in healthy people across ages (dated by TCRdb to 2014 to 2015). Library preparation employed 5' RACE. The listed sequencing device is Illumina HiSeq 2500. A second roughly 6 to 12 cycle PCR used a sample-barcoded 5' primer and a J-beta primer mix. TCRdb reprocessing: public reads trimmed at Q25 with fastp, clones called with MiXCR, in-frame beta chains kept. Records with the same CDR3 protein are collapsed into one entry carrying the most frequent genes and DNA. Counted in this sample were about a million distinct CDR3 sequences; under 40% of them appeared once. The ten largest clones capture around 13% of the sample. The sequenced sample consisted of blood. All receptors derive from a man younger than 30 in good health.

This clonotype came up a few times. The J gene is TRBJ1-2, the V gene TRBV6-5, with D unclear. Per the germline V gene, CDR1 is MNHEY and CDR2 is SVGAGI. CDR3 size: 13 residues. The ends were cut back, 4 bases at V and 2 bases at J, with 8 bases in the middle. In DNA, the CDR3 is TGTGCCAGCAGTTCGTTGAGGAACTATGGCTACACCTTC. This translates into CASSSLRNYGYTF.

This clonotype has more than one count but fewer than ten. The chain combines TRBV6-2 or TRBV6-3 with TRBJ1-1; possible D gene TRBD1, 5 bases. Germline V CDR1 and CDR2: MNHEY, SVGEGT. This CDR3 is built from 13 residues. V gave up 0 bases and J gave up 7 bases, with 9 bases separating them. CDR3: CASSYSRGIEAFF. The CDR3 DNA reads as TGTGCCAGCAGTTACTCTCGGGGCATTGAAGCTTTCTTT.

In this sample, this clonotype turned up a few times. The J gene is TRBJ1-4, the V gene TRBV5-1; D uncertain. The CDR3 totals 13 residues. The germline V gene encodes CDR1 SGHRS and CDR2 YFSETQ. V was pared by 2 bases and J by 5 bases, with 7 bases between. The CDR3: CASSLPENEKLFF. CDR3 nucleotide sequence: TGCGCCAGCAGCTTACCGGAGAATGAAAAACTGTTTTTT.

This clonotype was recorded many times. The chain employs TRBV7-9 and TRBJ1-1; no reliable D call. From germline, CDR1 is SEHNR and CDR2 FQNEAQ (reference sequence). CDR3 length: 12 amino acids. The germline V and J ends were trimmed by 8 bases and 2 bases, with 9 bases remaining between them. Here the CDR3 DNA reads TGTGCCAGCTCTCAGACAAACACTGAAGCTTTCTTT. Amino acid sequence: CASSQTNTEAFF.

CDR3 in amino acids: CSATGTQGANVLTF. In DNA, the CDR3 is TGCAGTGCAACCGGGACACAAGGGGCCAACGTCCTGACTTTC. The chain links TRBV20-1 to TRBJ2-6; TRBD1 is a possible D gene (6 bases). Deletions cut 6 bases from V and 4 bases from J, with 13 bases between. CDR3 length: 14 residues. Germline V gene lookup returns CDR1 DFQATT and CDR2 SNEGSKA (reference sequence).

This clonotype was observed at least ten times. The chain joins TRBV14 to TRBJ2-3; TRBD2 might be the D (6 bases). This CDR3 is 13 amino acids long. Germline V gives CDR1 SGHDN, CDR2 FVKESK. V was trimmed by 1 base and J by 5 bases, leaving 7 bases between them. DNA of the CDR3: TGTGCCAGCAGCCAAGGGGGGGAAGATACGCAGTATTTT. It codes for CASSQGGEDTQYF.

For the CDR3, the DNA is TGCAGTGCTAGAGATCGGGCTAGCGGGGGGGATTACTACGAGCAGTACTTC. This translates into CSARDRASGGDYYEQYF. J is TRBJ2-7 and V is TRBV20-1, with 12 positions matching TRBD2. The CDR3 sequence is 17 residues long. Trimming cost V 0 bases and J 3 bases; bases outside gene matches: 9. Per germline, CDR1 DFQATT and CDR2 SNEGSKA (reference sequence).

The genes are TRBV20-1 and TRBJ2-7; D is tentatively TRBD1 or TRBD2 (5 bases each). Trimming cost V 8 bases and J 0 bases, with 14 bases left between them. Germline V CDR1 and CDR2: DFQATT, SNEGSKA (reference sequence). There are 13 residues in the CDR3. CDR3 loop: CSLRDQNSYEQYF. CDR3 DNA: TGCAGTCTCCGGGACCAAAACTCCTACGAGCAGTACTTC.

This clonotype was counted ten times or more. The chain has TRBV5-1 and TRBJ1-2; possibly TRBD1 for D (6 bases). There are 16 residues in the CDR3. Deletions cut 8 bases from V and 4 bases from J, with 24 bases between. Per germline, CDR1 SGHRS and CDR2 YFSETQ. Written as DNA, the CDR3 is TGCGCCAGTTCGGGGGCTCAATCTATGGAGATCTATGGCTACACCTTC. It specifies CASSGAQSMEIYGYTF.

V gene TRBV7-2 combines with J gene TRBJ1-1, with D uncertain. From germline, CDR1 is SGHTA and CDR2 FQGNSA. CDR3 length: 14 residues. Trimming left V 1 base short and J 6 bases short, with 12 bases between. In nucleotides, the CDR3 is TGTGCCAGCAGCTTAGAAGGCTTTATAGCTGAAGCTTTCTTT. Translating it yields CASSLEGFIAEAFF.

This chain joins TRBV14 and TRBJ2-7; D is uncertain. CDR1 is SGHDN and CDR2 is FVKESK in the germline V gene. CDR3 size: 14 residues. V lost 3 bases to trimming and J lost 1 base, with 10 bases between them. The CDR3 sequence: CASSHVGVSYEQYF. The CDR3 region has the DNA TGTGCCAGCAGCCATGTCGGAGTTTCCTACGAGCAGTACTTC.

The table lists this clonotype with a few counts. The CDR3: CASSPFQDSTEAFF. In DNA, the CDR3 is TGTGCCAGCTCCCCATTCCAGGATAGCACTGAAGCTTTCTTT. V and J are TRBV18 and TRBJ1-1, with D uncertain. The CDR3 loop spans 14 amino acids. The V end lost 6 bases, the J end lost 4 bases, and 15 bases lay between the germline ends. CDR1 is KGHSH, CDR2 LQKENI, per germline.

The chain combines TRBV4-3 with TRBJ2-7, with TRBD2 as a possible D gene (6 bases). This CDR3 region has 16 residues. The V gene lost 0 bases and the J gene lost 1 base, with 13 bases spanning the gap. Germline CDR1 reads LGHNA; CDR2 reads YSLEER. CDR3 nucleotide sequence: TGCGCCAGCAGCCAAGAAGTGCCAGGGAGGTCCTACGAGCAGTACTTC. Translated, it gives CASSQEVPGRSYEQYF.

This clonotype was seen more than once but under ten times. The V gene is TRBV6-2 or TRBV6-3, the J gene TRBJ1-6; 9 nucleotides align to TRBD1. V was pared by 0 bases and J by 9 bases, with 6 bases of the junction left unmatched. The germline V gene encodes CDR1 MNHEY and CDR2 SVGEGT. This CDR3 is 16 amino acids long. The CDR3 DNA is TGTGCCAGCAGTTACTCGAAATCGGACAGGGGTTCACCCCTCCACTTT. It specifies CASSYSKSDRGSPLHF.

This sequence joins TRBV6-2 or TRBV6-3 and TRBJ1-2, with D possibly being TRBD1 (6 bases). V was clipped by 5 bases and J by 4 bases, with 14 bases between them. The CDR3 has 14 amino acids. Germline CDR1 and CDR2: MNHEY and SVGEGT. This chain's CDR3 is CASSMPTGTYGYTF. The CDR3 DNA sequence: TGTGCCAGCAGTATGCCAACAGGGACCTATGGCTACACCTTC.

There are a few counts of this clonotype. CDR3 coding DNA: TGCGCCAGCAGCCAAGAACTAGCGGGGGGCCATTACCAAGAGACCCAGTACTTC. Protein product: CASSQELAGGHYQETQYF. This chain connects TRBV4-1 to TRBJ2-5; 12 bases match TRBD2. Germline CDR1 MGHRA, CDR2 YSYEKL. The CDR3 loop spans 18 amino acids. V gave up 0 bases and J gave up 0 bases; unmatched junction bases: 5.

V gene TRBV10-3 combines with J gene TRBJ2-2; D possibly corresponds to TRBD2 (5 bases). V lost 3 bases and J 4 bases, leaving 6 bases between the germline ends. This CDR3 contains 13 residues. Germline V CDR1 and CDR2: ENHRY, SYGVKD. The CDR3 reads CAISDGVTGELFF. In DNA form, the CDR3 reads TGTGCCATCAGTGACGGGGTCACCGGGGAGCTGTTTTTT.

This clonotype was observed at least ten times. V usage is TRBV29-1 and J usage is TRBJ2-1; D gene uncertain. Germline V gives CDR1 SQVTM, CDR2 ANQGSEA. Trimming took off 4 bases at V and 9 bases at J, with 4 bases between the two ends. The CDR3 spans 9 residues. The DNA of the CDR3 is TGCAGCGTTGGTGGTGAGCAGTTCTTC. Protein product: CSVGGEQFF.

The chain carries TRBV29-1 and TRBJ1-3; TRBD1 might be the D (5 bases). The CDR3 is 14 residues long. V lost 2 bases and J 6 bases, leaving 14 bases between the germline ends. The germline V gene has CDR1 SQVTM and CDR2 ANQGSEA. The CDR3 bases are TGCAGCGTTGAATGGGCAGGGAGGGCAAACACCATATATTTT. Translated, it gives CSVEWAGRANTIYF.

This clonotype has a handful of counts. V and J are TRBV4-1 and TRBJ2-1, with 9 bases that match TRBD1. The germline V gene has CDR1 MGHRA and CDR2 YSYEKL. The V and J ends lost 0 bases and 9 bases, in that order; junction bases with no gene match: 12. This CDR3 has 17 residues. The CDR3 loop reads CASSQEKAGTGYTEQFF. Written as DNA, the CDR3 is TGCGCCAGCAGCCAAGAGAAGGCCGGGACAGGGTATACTGAGCAGTTCTTC.

This chain uses TRBV12-3 or TRBV12-4 with TRBJ2-6; D gene uncertain. Trimming removed 0 bases at V and 2 bases at J, with 2 bases between. CDR3 size: 14 residues. CDR3 sequence: CASSLAAGANVLTF. The CDR3 coding sequence is TGTGCCAGCAGTTTAGCGGCTGGGGCCAACGTCCTGACTTTC.

The chain recombines TRBV9 with TRBJ2-7; weak D call: TRBD2 (6 bases). Trimming cost V 4 bases and J 3 bases, with 11 bases left between them. Germline CDR1 is SGDLS and CDR2 is YYNGEE. This CDR3 is 13 amino acids long. This CDR3 reads CASSPVTSYEQYF. The CDR3 nucleotides are TGTGCCAGCAGCCCTGTGACTAGCTACGAGCAGTACTTC.

This clonotype was picked up many times. This rearrangement joins TRBV20-1 to TRBJ2-1; 10 positions match TRBD2. Looked up from germline, CDR1 is DFQATT and CDR2 is SNEGSKA (reference sequence). The V segment lost 6 bases and the J segment 8 bases; nucleotides outside the gene matches: 10. This CDR3 comprises 14 residues. Here the CDR3 DNA reads TGCAGTGCCGACAAAGCGGGGGGGCGCGATGAGCAGTTCTTC. This encodes CSADKAGGRDEQFF.

This clonotype showed up just a few times. This sequence joins TRBV12-3 or TRBV12-4 and TRBJ1-2; TRBD1 is a possible D gene (6 bases). V dropped 5 bases and J dropped 7 bases, with 11 bases sitting between them. There are 12 residues in the CDR3. DNA for the CDR3: TGTGCCAGCAGTCTACAGGGAGTTGGCTACACCTTC. It codes for CASSLQGVGYTF.

The rearrangement uses TRBV7-9 and TRBJ1-1; the D gene is possibly TRBD1 (5 bases). The germline CDR1 and CDR2 sequences are SEHNR and FQNEAQ (reference sequence). The CDR3 has 13 amino acids. The V gene lost 5 bases and the J gene lost 5 bases, with 12 bases spanning the gap. The CDR3, as DNA: TGTGCCAGCAGCCGAAACCAGGGAACTGAAGCTTTCTTT. Protein product: CASSRNQGTEAFF.

This clonotype was found a few times. The chain combines TRBV7-2 with TRBJ1-2; TRBD1 is a possible D gene (6 bases). Germline loops: CDR1 SGHTA, CDR2 FQGNSA. V was cut by 1 base and J by 3 bases, with 9 bases left in between. This CDR3 contains 14 residues. CDR3 amino acids: CASSLGRGDYGYTF. CDR3 nucleotide sequence: TGTGCCAGCAGCTTAGGCAGGGGAGACTATGGCTACACCTTC. Based on the CDR3 plus reference TRBV7-2 and TRBJ1-2, the full variable domain is GAGVSQSPSNKVTEKGKDVELRCDPISGHTALYWYRQSLGQGLEFLIYFQGNSAPDKSGLPSDRFSAERTGGSVSTLTIQRTQQEDSAVYLCASSLGRGDYGYTFGSGTRLTVV.